Shown below are 3 T cell receptor beta chains from a single sample sequenced in a study of blood T cells in healthy people across ages. The second PCR ran roughly 7 to 12 cycles with a sample-barcoded 5' primer and J-beta primers. One entry per CDR3 protein results from TCRdb running MiXCR on the 5' RACE reads. Of over 950,000 distinct CDR3 sequences in the sample, roughly two fifths were seen once. Material for sequencing was blood. These receptors were collected from a man aged 18 to 35 in good health.

The V gene is TRBV7-9, the J gene TRBJ1-2, with D possibly TRBD1 on 5 matching bases. CDR3 length: 14 amino acids. Germline loops: CDR1 SEHNR, CDR2 FQNEAQ (reference sequence). Trimming left V 3 bases short and J 2 bases short, with 10 bases between. CDR3 bases: TGTGCCAGCAGCTTTCCGGGGCCAAACTATGGCTACACCTTC. This translates into CASSFPGPNYGYTF.

Regarding this clonotype: A junction end diverges from the germline sequence, so it may reflect a read error. The rearrangement links TRBV5-1 to TRBJ2-1; D perhaps matches TRBD2 (6 bases). This CDR3 has 17 residues. The germline CDR1 and CDR2 sequences are SGHRS and YFSETQ. The CDR3 reads CASRLGGRESNNNEQFF. The CDR3 nucleotides are TGCGCCAGCAGGTTGGGGGGTCGGGAAAGTAACAACAATGAGCAGTTCTTC.

This clonotype was counted between two and nine times. The chain combines TRBV27 with TRBJ1-2; no clear D gene. This CDR3 region has 13 residues. Trimming removed 6 bases at V and 6 bases at J, with 14 bases between. Germline values: CDR1 MNHEY, CDR2 SMNVEV (reference sequence). CDR3 coding DNA: TGTGCCAGCAGGGACGTATATACGAATGGCTACACCTTC. Translation: CASRDVYTNGYTF.